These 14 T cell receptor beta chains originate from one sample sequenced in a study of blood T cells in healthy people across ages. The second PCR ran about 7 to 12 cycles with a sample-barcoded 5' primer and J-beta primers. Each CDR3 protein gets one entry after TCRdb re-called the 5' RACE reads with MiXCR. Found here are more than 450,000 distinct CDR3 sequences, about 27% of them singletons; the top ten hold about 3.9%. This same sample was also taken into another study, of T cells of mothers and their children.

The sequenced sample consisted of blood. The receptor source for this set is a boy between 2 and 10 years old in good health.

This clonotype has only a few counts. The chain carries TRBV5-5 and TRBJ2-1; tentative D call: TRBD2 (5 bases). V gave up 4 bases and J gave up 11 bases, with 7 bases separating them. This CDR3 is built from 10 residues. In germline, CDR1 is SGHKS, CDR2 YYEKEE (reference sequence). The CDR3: CASSRLKQFF. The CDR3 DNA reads TGTGCCAGCAGCCGACTAAAGCAGTTCTTC.

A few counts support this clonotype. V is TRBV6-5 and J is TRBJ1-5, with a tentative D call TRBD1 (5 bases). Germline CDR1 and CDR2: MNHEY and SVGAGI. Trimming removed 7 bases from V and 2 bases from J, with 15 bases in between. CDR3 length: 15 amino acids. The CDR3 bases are TGTGCCAGCACCCCCAGGTGGGGCGGCAATCAGCCCCAGCATTTT. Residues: CASTPRWGGNQPQHF.

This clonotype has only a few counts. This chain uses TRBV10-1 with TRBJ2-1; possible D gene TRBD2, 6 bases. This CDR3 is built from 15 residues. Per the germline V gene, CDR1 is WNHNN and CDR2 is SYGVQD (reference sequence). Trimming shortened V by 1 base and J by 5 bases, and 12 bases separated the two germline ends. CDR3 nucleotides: TGCGCCAGCAGTGAGTTCACTAGCACCAACAATGAGCAGTTCTTC. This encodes CASSEFTSTNNEQFF.

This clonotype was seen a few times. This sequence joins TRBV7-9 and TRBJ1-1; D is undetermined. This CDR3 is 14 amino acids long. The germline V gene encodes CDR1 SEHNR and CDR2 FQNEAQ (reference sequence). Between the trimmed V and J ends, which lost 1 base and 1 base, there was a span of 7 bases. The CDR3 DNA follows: TGTGCCAGCAGCTTAGTAGGGTGGAACACTGAAGCTTTCTTT. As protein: CASSLVGWNTEAFF.

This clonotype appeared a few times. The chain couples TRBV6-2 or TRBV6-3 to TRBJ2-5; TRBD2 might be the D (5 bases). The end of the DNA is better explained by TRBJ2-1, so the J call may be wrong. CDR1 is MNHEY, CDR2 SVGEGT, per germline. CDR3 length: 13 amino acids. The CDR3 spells CASRASGGNEQFF. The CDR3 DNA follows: TGTGCCAGCAGGGCATCCGGAGGCAATGAGCAGTTCTTC.

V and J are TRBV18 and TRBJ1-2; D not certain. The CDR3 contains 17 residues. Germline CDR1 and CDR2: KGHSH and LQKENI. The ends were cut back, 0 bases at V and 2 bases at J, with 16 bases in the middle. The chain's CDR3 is CASSPPGNVVFNYGYTF. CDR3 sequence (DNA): TGTGCCAGCTCACCACCTGGAAATGTGGTCTTCAACTATGGCTACACCTTC. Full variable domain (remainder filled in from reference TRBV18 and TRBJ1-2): NAGVMQNPRHLVRRRGQEARLRCSPMKGHSHVYWYRQLPEEGLKFMVYLQKENIIDESGMPKERFSAEFPKEGPSILRIQQVVRGDSAAYFCASSPPGNVVFNYGYTFGSGTRLTVV.

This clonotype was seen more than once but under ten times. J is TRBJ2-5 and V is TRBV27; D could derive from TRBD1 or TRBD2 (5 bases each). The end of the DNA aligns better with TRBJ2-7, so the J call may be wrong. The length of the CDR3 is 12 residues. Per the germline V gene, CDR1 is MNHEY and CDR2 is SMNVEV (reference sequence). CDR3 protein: CASSLEGNEQYF. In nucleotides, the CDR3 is TGTGCCAGCAGTTTAGAGGGGAACGAGCAGTACTTC.

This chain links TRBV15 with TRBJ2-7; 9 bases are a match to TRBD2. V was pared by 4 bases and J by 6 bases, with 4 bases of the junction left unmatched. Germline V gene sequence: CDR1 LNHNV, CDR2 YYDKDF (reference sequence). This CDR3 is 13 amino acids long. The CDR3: CATSIAGASEQYF. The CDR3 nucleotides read TGTGCCACCAGCATAGCGGGGGCTTCCGAGCAGTACTTC.

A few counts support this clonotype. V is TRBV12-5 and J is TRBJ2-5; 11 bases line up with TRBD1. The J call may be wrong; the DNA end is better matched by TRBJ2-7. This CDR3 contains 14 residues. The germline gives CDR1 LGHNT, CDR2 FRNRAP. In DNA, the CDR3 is TGTGCTAGTAGAGACGGGACAGGGGGCTACGAGCAGTACTTC. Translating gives CASRDGTGGYEQYF.

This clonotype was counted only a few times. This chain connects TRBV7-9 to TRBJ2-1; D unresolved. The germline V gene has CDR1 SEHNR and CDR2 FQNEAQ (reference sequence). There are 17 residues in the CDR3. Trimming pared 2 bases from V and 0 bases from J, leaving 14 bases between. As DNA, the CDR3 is TGTGCCAGCAGCTTATGGAGCAAAAAAAGCTCCTACAATGAGCAGTTCTTC. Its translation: CASSLWSKKSSYNEQFF.

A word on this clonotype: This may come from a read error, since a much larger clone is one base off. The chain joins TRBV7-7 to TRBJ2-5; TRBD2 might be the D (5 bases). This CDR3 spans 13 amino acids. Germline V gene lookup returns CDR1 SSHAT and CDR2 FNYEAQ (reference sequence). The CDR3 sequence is CASSGGYQGTQYF. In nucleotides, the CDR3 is TGTGCTAGCAGCGGTGGGTACCAAGGGACCCAGTACTTC.

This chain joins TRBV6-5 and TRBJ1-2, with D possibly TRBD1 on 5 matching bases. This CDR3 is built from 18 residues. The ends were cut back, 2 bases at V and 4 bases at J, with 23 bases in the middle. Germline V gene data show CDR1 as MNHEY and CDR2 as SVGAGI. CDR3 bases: TGTGCCAGCAGTTACCGGCAGGGCTCCCTCCTCCTAGGCTATGGCTACACCTTC. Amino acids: CASSYRQGSLLLGYGYTF.

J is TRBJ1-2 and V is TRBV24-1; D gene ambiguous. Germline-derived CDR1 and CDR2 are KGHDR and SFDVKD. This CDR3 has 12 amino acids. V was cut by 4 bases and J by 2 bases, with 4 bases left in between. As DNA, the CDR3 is TGTGCCACCAGTGACCCCAACTATGGCTACACCTTC. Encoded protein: CATSDPNYGYTF.

CDR3 loop: CASSYARGRDEQFF. CDR3 nucleotides: TGTGCCAGCAGTTACGCCAGGGGGAGGGATGAGCAGTTCTTC. The chain recombines TRBV6-2 or TRBV6-3 with TRBJ2-1; perhaps D is TRBD1 or TRBD2 (7 bases each). This CDR3 has 14 residues. V lost 2 bases, J lost 8 bases, and 13 bases lay in between. Germline CDR1 is MNHEY and CDR2 is SVGEGT.